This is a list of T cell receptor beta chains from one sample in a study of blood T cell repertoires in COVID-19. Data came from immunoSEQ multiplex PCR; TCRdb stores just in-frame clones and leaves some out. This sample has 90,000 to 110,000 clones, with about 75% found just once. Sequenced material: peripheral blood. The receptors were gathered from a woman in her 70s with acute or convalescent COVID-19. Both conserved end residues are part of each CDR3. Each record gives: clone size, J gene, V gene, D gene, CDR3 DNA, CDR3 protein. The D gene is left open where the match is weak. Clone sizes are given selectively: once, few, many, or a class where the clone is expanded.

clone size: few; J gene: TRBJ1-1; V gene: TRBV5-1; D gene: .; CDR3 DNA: TGCGCCAGCAGCTTGTCACAGAACACTGAAGCTTTCTTT; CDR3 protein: CASSLSQNTEAFF
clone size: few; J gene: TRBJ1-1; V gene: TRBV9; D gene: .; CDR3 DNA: TGTGCCAGCAGCCCGAATCAGGATGAAGCTTTCTTT; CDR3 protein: CASSPNQDEAFF
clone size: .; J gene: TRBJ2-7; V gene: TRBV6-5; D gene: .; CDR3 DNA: TGTGCCAGCAGTCGACAGAACGGGGGCGAGCAGTACTTC; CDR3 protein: CASSRQNGGEQYF
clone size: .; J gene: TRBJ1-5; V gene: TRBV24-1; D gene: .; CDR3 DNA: TGTGCCACCAGTGATTTTGGGCAAGTTCAGCCCCAGCATTTT; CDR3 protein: CATSDFGQVQPQHF
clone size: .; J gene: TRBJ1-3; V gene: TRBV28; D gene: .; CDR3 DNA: TGTGCCAGCAGCCACCGGGGCGGGAGAAACACCATATATTTT; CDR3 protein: CASSHRGGRNTIYF
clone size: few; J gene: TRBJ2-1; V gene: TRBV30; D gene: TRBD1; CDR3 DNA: TGTGCCTGGTCAGGGGGTTATGAGCAGTTCTTC; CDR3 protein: CAWSGGYEQFF
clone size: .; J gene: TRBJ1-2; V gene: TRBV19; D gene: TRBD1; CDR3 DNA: TGTGCCAGTAGTACCCCGACAGGGAACTATGGCTACACCTTC; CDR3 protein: CASSTPTGNYGYTF
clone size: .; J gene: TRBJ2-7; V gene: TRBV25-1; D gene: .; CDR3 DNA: TGTGCCAGCAGTGAATTGATGGGGGGGGACAGGTTCTACGAGCAGTACTTC; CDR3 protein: CASSELMGGDRFYEQYF
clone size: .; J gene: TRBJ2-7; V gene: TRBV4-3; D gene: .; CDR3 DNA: TGCGCCAGCAGCCAAGATTTGGCTAGCTACGAGCAGTACTTC; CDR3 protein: CASSQDLASYEQYF
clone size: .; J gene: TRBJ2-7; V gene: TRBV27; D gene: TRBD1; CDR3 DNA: TGTGCCAGCAGTAGGGATAGACAGGGGGCCACCTACGAGCAGTACTTC; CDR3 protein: CASSRDRQGATYEQYF
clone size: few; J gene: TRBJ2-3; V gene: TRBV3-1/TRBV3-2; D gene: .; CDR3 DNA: TGTGCCAGCAGCCAAGGGGGAGGTCGGGCAGATACGCAGTATTTT; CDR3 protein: CASSQGGGRADTQYF
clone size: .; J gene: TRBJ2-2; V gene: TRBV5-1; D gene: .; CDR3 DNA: TGCGCCAGCAGCTTGTCAGGATATTCAACCGGGGAGCTGTTTTTT; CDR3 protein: CASSLSGYSTGELFF
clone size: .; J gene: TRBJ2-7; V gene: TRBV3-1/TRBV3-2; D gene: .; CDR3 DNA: TGTGCCAGCAGCCATGTAGCGGAGAAGAATTACGAGCAGTACTTC; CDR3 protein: CASSHVAEKNYEQYF
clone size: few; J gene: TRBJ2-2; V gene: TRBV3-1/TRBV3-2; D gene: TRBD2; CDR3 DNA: TGTGCCAGCAGCCAAGAGTCGGGCGGGGGGGCCCTCACCGGGGAGCTGTTTTTT; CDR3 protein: CASSQESGGGALTGELFF
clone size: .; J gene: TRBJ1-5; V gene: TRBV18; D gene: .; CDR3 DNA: TGTGCCAGCTCTTCCGCGCGAGGGTTCAATCAGCCCCAGCATTTT; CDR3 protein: CASSSARGFNQPQHF
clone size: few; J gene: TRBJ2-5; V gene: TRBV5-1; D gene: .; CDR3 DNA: TGCGCCAGCAGCCCAGGGTCCGGGGAGACCCAGTACTTC; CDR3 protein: CASSPGSGETQYF
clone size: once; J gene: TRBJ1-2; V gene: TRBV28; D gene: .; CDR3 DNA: TGTGCCAGCAGCTTCGGGGGATATGGCTACACCTTC; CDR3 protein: CASSFGGYGYTF
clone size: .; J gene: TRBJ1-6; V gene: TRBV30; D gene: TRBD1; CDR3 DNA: TGTGCCTGGGCGAGGGACAGCAATAGAAATTCACCCCTCCACTTT; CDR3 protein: CAWARDSNRNSPLHF